This entry lists 30 T cell receptor beta chains sequenced from one sample in a study of T cell responses to AZD1222 COVID-19 vaccine. The assay was immunoSEQ multiplex PCR, and TCRdb's table has in-frame clones only and misses some. Among tens of thousands of clones listed, 75% to 80% were seen once. The sample in question was peripheral blood, obtained 28 days after the second AZD1222 dose. The receptors shown here come from an adult who received the AZD1222 COVID-19 vaccine.

The chain has TRBV9 and TRBJ1-2, with D unclear. Germline V gene sequence: CDR1 SGDLS, CDR2 YYNGEE. CDR3 length equals 15 residues. Trimming took 3 bases from V and 2 from J, leaving 14 bases between them. The CDR3 sequence is CASSADQTRNYGYTF. The CDR3 DNA follows: TGTGCCAGCAGCGCTGACCAGACGCGCAACTATGGCTACACCTTC.

V and J are TRBV6-1 and TRBJ1-1; no definite D call. Deletions cut 7 bases from V and 0 bases from J, with 6 bases between. The germline CDR1 and CDR2 sequences are MNHNS and SASEGT. The CDR3 has 12 amino acids. CDR3 coding DNA: TGTGCCAGCATGGGAATGAACACTGAAGCTTTCTTT. Its translation: CASMGMNTEAFF.

The DNA of the CDR3 is TGTGCCAGCTCACCCGATGTGGGCTGGGGACCCGGGCAGCCCCAGCATTTT. Translating it yields CASSPDVGWGPGQPQHF. The gene calls are TRBV18 and TRBJ1-5; possible D gene TRBD1, 5 bases. The germline V and J ends were trimmed by 3 bases and 7 bases, with 22 bases remaining between them. The germline gives CDR1 KGHSH, CDR2 LQKENI. The CDR3 consists of 17 residues.

This chain joins TRBV27 and TRBJ1-6, with 8 positions matching TRBD1. The CDR3 consists of 13 residues. CDR1 is MNHEY, CDR2 SMNVEV, per germline (reference sequence). With V trimmed by 8 bases and J by 9 bases, 6 bases remained unmatched. CDR3 region: CASSGQGGSPLHF. As DNA, the CDR3 is TGTGCCAGCTCCGGACAGGGTGGTTCACCCCTCCACTTT.

This chain links TRBV9 with TRBJ1-1; possible D gene TRBD1, 5 bases. This CDR3 is 15 amino acids long. Germline assignment: CDR1 SGDLS and CDR2 YYNGEE. V lost 6 bases to trimming and J lost 8 bases, with 23 bases between them. The CDR3 sequence: CASTSEVIGAGEAFF. The CDR3 DNA follows: TGTGCCAGCACCTCTGAGGTGATCGGGGCAGGGGAAGCTTTCTTT.

V is TRBV12-3 or TRBV12-4 and J is TRBJ1-1, with TRBD1 matching 9 bases. The ends lost 5 bases at V and 5 bases at J; junction bases unmatched: 3. The CDR3 is 13 amino acids. The CDR3 DNA is TGTGCCAGCAGTACAGGGGGCGTTACTGAAGCTTTCTTT. Residues: CASSTGGVTEAFF.

The V gene is TRBV24-1, the J gene TRBJ1-2; D might be TRBD1 (5 bases). Germline loops: CDR1 KGHDR, CDR2 SFDVKD. The CDR3 is made up of 17 amino acids. V lost 3 bases and J 0 bases, leaving 16 bases between the germline ends. The CDR3 nucleotides read TGTGCCACCAGTGATAGGGAGGGACGGCGAGCTAACTATGGCTACACCTTC. Its translation: CATSDREGRRANYGYTF.

The rearrangement joins TRBV2 to TRBJ2-2, with 14 bases lining up with TRBD2. Germline CDR1 is SNHLY and CDR2 is FYNNEI. The length of the CDR3 is 17 residues. After removal of 5 bases from V and 6 bases from J, the junction contained 8 bases not matched to a gene. The CDR3, as DNA: TGTGCCAGCAGTCCAACCGGACTAGCGGGAGGCGCCGGGGAGCTGTTTTTT. Its protein product is CASSPTGLAGGAGELFF. Supplemented by reference TRBV2 and TRBJ2-2, the full variable domain reads EPEVTQTPSHQVTQMGQEVILRCVPISNHLYFYWYRQILGQKVEFLVSFYNNEISEKSEIFDDQFSVERPDGSNFTLKIRSTKLEDSAMYFCASSPTGLAGGAGELFFGEGSRLTVL.

The V and J genes are TRBV5-1 and TRBJ2-1, with TRBD2 matching 8 bases. CDR3 length: 14 amino acids. Unmatched junction bases numbered 6, after V lost 4 bases and J lost 6 bases. Germline V gene sequence: CDR1 SGHRS, CDR2 YFSETQ. The CDR3 loop reads CASSVLTSGNEQFF. The CDR3 bases are TGCGCCAGCAGCGTGCTAACTAGCGGCAATGAGCAGTTCTTC.

This chain links TRBV12-3 or TRBV12-4 with TRBJ2-5; weak D call: TRBD2 (5 bases). V was trimmed by 5 bases and J by 5 bases, leaving 12 bases between them. The CDR3 runs 13 residues. CDR3 loop: CASSRQTRETQYF. CDR3 nucleotide sequence: TGTGCCAGCAGTCGCCAAACTAGGGAGACCCAGTACTTC.

This chain links TRBV7-2 with TRBJ2-7, with D uncertain. CDR1 is SGHTA and CDR2 is FQGNSA in the germline V gene. Deletions cut 4 bases from V and 3 bases from J, with 10 bases between. The CDR3 has 13 residues. CDR3 region: CASSWNVGYEQYF. The CDR3 DNA reads TGTGCCAGCAGCTGGAACGTCGGCTACGAGCAGTACTTC.

This CDR3 reads CASSQESGGATYF. CDR3 coding DNA: TGTGCCAGCAGCCAAGAGAGCGGGGGGGCTACGTATTTT. This chain uses TRBV3-1 (or the pseudogene TRBV3-2) with TRBJ2-3; 10 bases fit TRBD2. V was clipped by 0 bases and J by 14 bases; unmatched bases: 5. The germline V gene has CDR1 LGHDT and CDR2 YNNKEL (reference sequence). This CDR3 has 13 amino acids.

This chain links TRBV6-5 with TRBJ1-1; 8 nucleotides line up with TRBD1. The germline V gene has CDR1 MNHEY and CDR2 SVGAGI. This CDR3 contains 15 residues. The junction had 7 bases not matched to a gene; V was cut back by 6 bases and J by 1 base. The CDR3 sequence: CASRGQAYTNTEAFF. In DNA form, the CDR3 reads TGTGCCAGCAGGGGACAGGCGTACACGAACACTGAAGCTTTCTTT.

CDR3 residues: CASSLPGLAGGSSYNEQFF. The CDR3 DNA follows: TGTGCCAGCAGCCTTCCGGGACTAGCGGGGGGGAGCTCCTACAATGAGCAGTTCTTC. The chain couples TRBV3-1 (or the pseudogene TRBV3-2) to TRBJ2-1; 16 bases align to TRBD2. Germline V gene lookup returns CDR1 LGHDT and CDR2 YNNKEL (reference sequence). Losses at the gene ends were 4 bases for V and 0 bases for J; bases not matched to a gene: 6. The CDR3 spans 19 residues.

The V call is TRBV5-1, the J call TRBJ2-1; no clear D gene. CDR3 length: 15 residues. The germline V and J ends were trimmed by 4 bases and 4 bases, with 15 bases remaining between them. Germline lookup yields CDR1 SGHRS and CDR2 YFSETQ. Here the CDR3 reads CASSLNDGRYNEQFF. The CDR3 nucleotides are TGCGCCAGCAGCCTGAACGACGGCAGATACAATGAGCAGTTCTTC.

This chain uses TRBV10-1 with TRBJ2-1; 8 bases are a match to TRBD2. Germline V gene lookup returns CDR1 WNHNN and CDR2 SYGVQD (reference sequence). Trimming cost V 5 bases and J 7 bases; bases outside gene matches: 16. The CDR3 length is 17 residues. DNA of the CDR3: TGCGCCAGCAGTATACACAGGGTCGGGACTAGATATAATGAGCAGTTCTTC. Encoded protein: CASSIHRVGTRYNEQFF.

This clone turned up a few times. The V and J genes are TRBV6-2 or TRBV6-3 and TRBJ1-2; possibly TRBD1 for D (6 bases). The CDR3 is made up of 14 amino acids. V was shortened by 6 bases and J by 2 bases, with 13 bases between the two germline ends. Germline V gene sequence: CDR1 MNHEY, CDR2 SVGEGT. CDR3 in DNA: TGTGCCAGCAGCTTCGGACAGAGGAACTATGGCTACACCTTC. This translates into CASSFGQRNYGYTF.

The gene calls are TRBV5-4 and TRBJ1-2; 7 bases map to TRBD1. The CDR3 contains 15 residues. The V and J ends lost 10 bases and 4 bases, in that order; junction bases with no gene match: 16. Per the germline V gene, CDR1 is SGHNT and CDR2 is YYREEE (reference sequence). CDR3 sequence (DNA): TGTGCCTTCAAAATAGGAGGGGGCACGGTCTATGGCTACACCTTC. Its protein product is CAFKIGGGTVYGYTF.

The V and J genes are TRBV28 and TRBJ2-1; D is possibly TRBD2 (5 bases). This CDR3 has 13 amino acids. The germline CDR1 and CDR2 sequences are MDHEN and SYDVKM. V was shortened by 5 bases and J by 6 bases, with 11 bases between the two germline ends. The CDR3 protein is CASSGSGSNEQFF. Here the CDR3 DNA reads TGTGCCAGCAGTGGGTCGGGGAGCAATGAGCAGTTCTTC. The full variable domain, in which reference TRBV28 and TRBJ2-1 provide the parts outside the CDR3, is DVKVTQSSRYLVKRTGEKVFLECVQDMDHENMFWYRQDPGLGLRLIYFSYDVKMKEKGDIPEGYSVSREKKERFSLILESASTNQTSMYLCASSGSGSNEQFFGPGTRLTVL.

The chain uses TRBV5-4 and TRBJ1-2; D gene unclear. The CDR3 loop spans 14 amino acids. V lost 3 bases, J lost 1 base, and 10 bases lay in between. From germline, CDR1 is SGHNT and CDR2 YYREEE (reference sequence). The CDR3 coding sequence is TGTGCCAGCAGCTCCACGCTGATTAACTATGGCTACACCTTC. Encoded protein: CASSSTLINYGYTF.

The rearrangement links TRBV24-1 to TRBJ1-5, with TRBD1 as a possible D gene (6 bases). CDR3 size: 14 residues. CDR1 and CDR2 (germline): KGHDR, SFDVKD. V was clipped by 7 bases and J by 3 bases, with 12 bases between them. CDR3 in DNA: TGTGCCACCAGCTCGGACAGATACAATCAGCCCCAGCATTTT. This translates into CATSSDRYNQPQHF.

The rearrangement uses TRBV30 and TRBJ2-3, with D maybe TRBD2 (5 bases). CDR1 and CDR2 (germline): GTSNPN, SVGIG (reference sequence). V was pared by 0 bases and J by 1 base, with 11 bases between. The CDR3 is 15 residues long. The CDR3 DNA reads TGTGCCTGGAGTGTACTAGTCCCTGGCACAGATACGCAGTATTTT. Translated: CAWSVLVPGTDTQYF.

The rearrangement uses TRBV29-1 and TRBJ2-1, with D perhaps assigned TRBD1 or TRBD2 (6 bases each). This CDR3 spans 13 amino acids. Germline lookup yields CDR1 SQVTM and CDR2 ANQGSEA. V lost 3 bases and J lost 9, with 15 bases in between. The DNA for the CDR3 is TGCAGCGTTGAGGTCCGGGGGCTGGGTGAGCAGTTCTTC. This translates into CSVEVRGLGEQFF.

The CDR3 loop is CASSVDSYNSPLHF. The CDR3 bases are TGTGCCAGTAGCGTAGACTCATATAATTCACCCCTCCACTTT. The chain joins TRBV19 to TRBJ1-6; D unclear. The CDR3 loop spans 14 amino acids. CDR1 is LNHDA and CDR2 is SQIVND in the germline V gene (reference sequence). With 6 bases removed from V and 4 bases from J, the gap between germline ends came to 10 bases.

The rearrangement links TRBV2 to TRBJ2-3, with D perhaps given as TRBD1 or TRBD2 (5 bases each). Germline V gene lookup returns CDR1 SNHLY and CDR2 FYNNEI. The V end lost 6 bases, the J end lost 1 base, and 11 bases lay between the germline ends. CDR3 length equals 14 residues. CDR3 residues: CASRPRGGTDTQYF. CDR3 DNA sequence: TGTGCCAGCAGACCGCGAGGGGGCACAGATACGCAGTATTTT.

This chain joins TRBV19 and TRBJ2-1; 7 nucleotides agree with TRBD1. The CDR3 contains 13 residues. Germline loops: CDR1 LNHDA, CDR2 SQIVND (reference sequence). The junction had 2 bases not matched to a gene; V was cut back by 3 bases and J by 6 bases. CDR3 amino acids: CASSISGGNEQFF. In DNA form, the CDR3 reads TGTGCCAGTAGTATCTCAGGGGGCAATGAGCAGTTCTTC.

This sequence joins TRBV7-9 and TRBJ2-2, with D perhaps TRBD2 (6 bases). V was clipped by 6 bases and J by 6 bases, with 11 bases between them. Per the germline V gene, CDR1 is SEHNR and CDR2 is FQNEAQ (reference sequence). The CDR3 loop spans 13 amino acids. CDR3 region: CASSPWGAGELFF. CDR3 sequence (DNA): TGTGCCAGCAGTCCCTGGGGGGCCGGGGAGCTGTTTTTT. The full variable domain, with the rest looked up from reference TRBV7-9 and TRBJ2-2, is DTGVSQNPRHKITKRGQNVTFRCDPISEHNRLYWYRQTLGQGPEFLTYFQNEAQLEKSRLLSDRFSAERPKGSFSTLEIQRTEQGDSAMYLCASSPWGAGELFFGEGSRLTVL.

The chain uses TRBV6-6 and TRBJ1-5; unclear D gene. Trimming stripped 6 bases from V and 4 bases from J, with 7 bases between. CDR3 size: 12 residues. CDR1 is MNHNY, CDR2 SVGAGI, per germline (reference sequence). The CDR3: CASSPRNQPQHF. Here the CDR3 DNA reads TGTGCCAGCAGCCCCCGTAATCAGCCCCAGCATTTT.

This chain uses TRBV3-1 (or the pseudogene TRBV3-2) with TRBJ2-3; 7 nucleotides agree with TRBD2. The CDR3 has 13 amino acids. J was trimmed by 6 bases and V by 6 bases; bases with no gene match: 6. In germline, CDR1 is LGHDT, CDR2 YNNKEL (reference sequence). CDR3 region: CASSRDYDDTQYF. Written as DNA, the CDR3 is TGTGCCAGCAGTCGGGACTATGACGATACGCAGTATTTT.

In this sample, this clone turned up once. J is TRBJ1-4 and V is TRBV5-5, with a weak D call TRBD1 (5 bases). The CDR3 length is 17 residues. Germline values: CDR1 SGHKS, CDR2 YYEKEE (reference sequence). V was trimmed by 3 bases and J by 4 bases, leaving 19 bases between them. The CDR3 protein is CASSSDGAFVGNEKLFF. CDR3 nucleotide sequence: TGTGCCAGCAGCTCGGACGGGGCATTTGTTGGTAATGAAAAACTGTTTTTT.